These 3 T cell receptor beta chains came from one sample sequenced in a study of blood T cell repertoires in COVID-19 (TCRdb year 2020). The method behind the library was the immunoSEQ multiplex PCR assay. What TCRdb holds here is the immuneACCESS table cut down to in-frame rearrangements. Part of the clones is not present; checked against another copy, under half of the missing clones reflect an unresolved V gene, and the others are unexplained. This sample gives around 83,000 clones in total; 80% to 90% of them show up just once. The top ten constitute about 30% of the sample. Sequenced sample: peripheral blood. These receptors were taken from a man aged 50 to 59 with active or convalescent COVID-19.

This clone has a single count. The J gene is TRBJ2-6, the V gene TRBV11-3; TRBD1 agrees at 9 bases. The CDR3 has 16 amino acids. CDR1 and CDR2 (germline): SGHNT, YENEEA. Trimming took 6 bases from V and 3 from J; bases not matched to a gene: 6. CDR3 amino acids: CASRPGQGFGANVLTF. CDR3 nucleotide sequence: TGTGCCAGCAGACCGGGACAGGGATTTGGGGCCAACGTCCTGACTTTC.

The V call is TRBV29-1, the J call TRBJ2-7; 7 bases agree with TRBD1. CDR1 is SQVTM, CDR2 ANQGSEA, per germline. J lost 2 bases, V lost 4 bases, and 5 bases had no gene match. This CDR3 region has 13 residues. CDR3 region: CSVARQGAYEQYF. CDR3 sequence (DNA): TGCAGCGTTGCTCGGCAGGGGGCCTACGAGCAGTACTTC.

The chain carries TRBV5-1 and TRBJ2-6, with D unclear. Germline lookup yields CDR1 SGHRS and CDR2 YFSETQ. V was shortened by 3 bases and J by 4 bases, with 11 bases between the two germline ends. CDR3 length equals 15 residues. In nucleotides, the CDR3 is TGCGCCAGCAGCTCCCGAAATGGCGGGGCCAACGTCCTGACTTTC. Translated: CASSSRNGGANVLTF.